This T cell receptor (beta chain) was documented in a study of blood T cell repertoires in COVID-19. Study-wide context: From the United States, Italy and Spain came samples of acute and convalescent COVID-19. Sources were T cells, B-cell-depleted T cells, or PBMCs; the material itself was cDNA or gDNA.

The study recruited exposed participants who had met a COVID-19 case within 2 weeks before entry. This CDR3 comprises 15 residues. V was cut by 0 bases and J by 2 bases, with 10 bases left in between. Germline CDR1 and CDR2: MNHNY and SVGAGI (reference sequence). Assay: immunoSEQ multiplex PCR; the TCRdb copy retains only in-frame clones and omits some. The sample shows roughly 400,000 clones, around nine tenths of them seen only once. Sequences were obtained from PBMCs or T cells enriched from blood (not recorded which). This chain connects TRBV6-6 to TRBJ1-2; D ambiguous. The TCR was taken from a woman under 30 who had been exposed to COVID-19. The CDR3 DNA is TGTGCCAGCAGTTACTCGAGCGGCAGCAACTATGGCTACACCTTC. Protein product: CASSYSSGSNYGYTF.